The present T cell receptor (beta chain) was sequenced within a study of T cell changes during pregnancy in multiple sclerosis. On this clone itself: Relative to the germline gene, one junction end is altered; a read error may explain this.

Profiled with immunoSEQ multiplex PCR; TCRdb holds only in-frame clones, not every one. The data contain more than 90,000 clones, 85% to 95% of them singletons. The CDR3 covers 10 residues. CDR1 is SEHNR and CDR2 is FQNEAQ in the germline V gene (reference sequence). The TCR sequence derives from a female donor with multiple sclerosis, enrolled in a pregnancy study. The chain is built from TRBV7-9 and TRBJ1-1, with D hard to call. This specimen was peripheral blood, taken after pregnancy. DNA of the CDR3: TGTGCCAGCAGATATTACCCGGACTCCTTT. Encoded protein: CASRYYPDSF.